These T cell receptor beta chains were read from a single sample in a study of T-cell reconstitution after alpha-beta-depleted transplantation in children. Each CDR3 protein gets one entry after TCRdb re-called the PCR reads with MiXCR. This table holds approximately 250,000 distinct CDR3 sequences, roughly 25% found once. The sample here was PBMCs, taken before TCRalphabeta/CD19-depleted stem cell transplant. The source of these receptors is a girl aged 2-10 years with Fanconi anemia, due to receive a stem cell transplant. Each CDR3 is given with its conserved first and last residue. The D gene is left open where the match is weak. Clone size, where shown, is once, few, many, or a class for clones that have expanded.

.	.	TRBV2	TRBJ2-5	TGTGCCAGCAGTGTTTCAAAAGAGATCCAGTACTTC	CASSVSKEIQYF
TRBD2	.	TRBV5-1	TRBJ2-1	TGCGCCAGCAGCCCCGGGCTAGCGGGAAGAGCGTATTACAATGAGCAGTTCTTC	CASSPGLAGRAYYNEQFF
.	many	TRBV20-1	TRBJ2-7	TGCAGTGCGACCAATGGACAGCTCTACGAGCAGTACTTC	CSATNGQLYEQYF
TRBD1	few	TRBV20-1	TRBJ1-5	TGCAGTGCTAGGGACAGGGGGGTTAGCAATCAGCCCCAGCATTTT	CSARDRGVSNQPQHF
.	.	TRBV2	TRBJ1-2	TGTGCCAGCAGTCCCGCGATGGGCTATGGCTACACCTTC	CASSPAMGYGYTF
TRBD2	few	TRBV7-3	TRBJ2-1	TGTGCCAGCAGCTTAACGAAATCGACTAGCCGCGTTGAGCAGTTCTTC	CASSLTKSTSRVEQFF
.	.	TRBV27	TRBJ2-1	TGTGCCAGCTCTCCTAGCCGCTACAATGAGCAGTTCTTC	CASSPSRYNEQFF
TRBD1	once	TRBV20-1	TRBJ1-4	TGCAGTGCTAGTGGACAGGGAAGGTCCCAACTGTTTTTT	CSASGQGRSQLFF
TRBD2	many	TRBV28	TRBJ2-7	TGTGCCAGCAGGAATAGCGGGGGAGCTTCCTACGAGCAGTACTTC	CASRNSGGASYEQYF
TRBD2	.	TRBV20-1	TRBJ2-1	TGCAGTGCCCGGACTAGTTACTACAATGAGCAGTTCTTC	CSARTSYYNEQFF
TRBD2	.	TRBV28	TRBJ2-4	TGTGCCAGCAGTTTCCTACAGCGGGAGGGCCTTTTAAACATTCAGTACTTC	CASSFLQREGLLNIQYF
TRBD1	.	TRBV29-1	TRBJ2-1	TGCAGCGTTGCCCGGACAGGAGGCTTTAATGAGCAGTTCTTC	CSVARTGGFNEQFF
.	few	TRBV29-1	TRBJ1-4	TGCAGCGTTCGGGGCGGAAGTAATGAAAAACTGTTTTTT	CSVRGGSNEKLFF
.	many	TRBV12-3/TRBV12-4	TRBJ2-1	TGTGCCAGCAGTTACTTGCAGGGACTGACTTACAATGAGCAGTTCTTC	CASSYLQGLTYNEQFF
TRBD2	many	TRBV3-1	TRBJ2-5	TGTGCCAGCGCCCCGGGGGGGGTCTGGGAGACCCAGTACTTC	CASAPGGVWETQYF